The sequence of this T cell receptor beta chain was determined in a study of cytomegalovirus exposure and HLA in healthy donors. In its sample, this clone was seen a few times. The CDR3 has 13 amino acids. V dropped 3 bases and J dropped 6 bases, with 12 bases sitting between them. Germline CDR1 SQVTM, CDR2 ANQGSEA. 13 Jbeta primers and 60 Vbeta primers were used for the PCR. Sequencing used immunoSEQ multiplex PCR; TCRdb keeps in-frame clones, though not all of them. The data hold 100,000 or so clones, with more than 80% observed a single time. Sequenced input: PBMCs. The sequence came from a man aged 25-45 years in good health and CMV-seronegative. The gene calls are TRBV29-1 and TRBJ1-5; D might be TRBD1 (5 bases). CDR3 DNA sequence: TGCAGCGTTGACGGGGGAAACGGTCAGCCCCAGCATTTT. Residues: CSVDGGNGQPQHF.